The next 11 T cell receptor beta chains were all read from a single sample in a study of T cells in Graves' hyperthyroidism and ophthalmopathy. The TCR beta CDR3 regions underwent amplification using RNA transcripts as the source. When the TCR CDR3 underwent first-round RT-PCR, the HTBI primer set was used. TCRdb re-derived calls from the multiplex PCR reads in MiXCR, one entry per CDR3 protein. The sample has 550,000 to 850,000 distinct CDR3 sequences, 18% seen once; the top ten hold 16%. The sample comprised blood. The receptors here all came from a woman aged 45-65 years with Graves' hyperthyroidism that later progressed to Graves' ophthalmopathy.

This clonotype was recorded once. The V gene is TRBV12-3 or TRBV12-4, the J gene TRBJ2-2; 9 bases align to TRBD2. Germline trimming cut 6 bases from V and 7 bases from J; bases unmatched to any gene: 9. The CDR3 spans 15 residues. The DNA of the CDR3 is TGTGCCAGCAGGACAAGGGCGGGGGGGATCGGGGAGCTGTTTTTT. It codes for CASRTRAGGIGELFF.

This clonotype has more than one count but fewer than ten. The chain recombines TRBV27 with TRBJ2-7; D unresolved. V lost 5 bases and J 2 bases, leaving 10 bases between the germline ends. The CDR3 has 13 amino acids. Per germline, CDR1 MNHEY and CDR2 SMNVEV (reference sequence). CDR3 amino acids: CASSMTGPYEQYF. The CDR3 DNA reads TGTGCCAGCAGTATGACCGGGCCCTACGAGCAGTACTTC.

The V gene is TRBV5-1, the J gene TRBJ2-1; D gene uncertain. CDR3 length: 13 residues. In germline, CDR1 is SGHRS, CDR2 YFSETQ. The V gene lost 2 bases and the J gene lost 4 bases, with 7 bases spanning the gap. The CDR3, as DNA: TGCGCCAGCAGCTTCCTGGGATACAATGAGCAGTTCTTC. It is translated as CASSFLGYNEQFF.

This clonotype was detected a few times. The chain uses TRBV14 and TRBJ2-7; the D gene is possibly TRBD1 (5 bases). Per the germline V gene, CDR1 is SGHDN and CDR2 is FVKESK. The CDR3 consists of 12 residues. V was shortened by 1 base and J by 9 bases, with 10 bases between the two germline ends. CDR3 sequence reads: CASSQVGVVQYF. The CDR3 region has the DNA TGTGCCAGCAGCCAAGTAGGGGTGGTGCAGTACTTC.

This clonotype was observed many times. The CDR3 sequence: CSAINPLRGIPGETQYF. In DNA, the CDR3 is TGCAGTGCTATAAATCCCCTCAGGGGGATACCCGGGGAGACCCAGTACTTC. The chain combines TRBV20-1 with TRBJ2-5; 7 bases line up with TRBD1. Germline V gene data show CDR1 as DFQATT and CDR2 as SNEGSKA (reference sequence). The CDR3 contains 17 residues. Trimming took 4 bases from V and 5 from J; bases not matched to a gene: 19.

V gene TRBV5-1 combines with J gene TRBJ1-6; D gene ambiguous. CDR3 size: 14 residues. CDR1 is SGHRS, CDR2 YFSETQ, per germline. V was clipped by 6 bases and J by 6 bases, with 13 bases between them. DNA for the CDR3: TGCGCCAGCACCCTGGACGGACCTAATTCACCCCTCCACTTT. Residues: CASTLDGPNSPLHF.

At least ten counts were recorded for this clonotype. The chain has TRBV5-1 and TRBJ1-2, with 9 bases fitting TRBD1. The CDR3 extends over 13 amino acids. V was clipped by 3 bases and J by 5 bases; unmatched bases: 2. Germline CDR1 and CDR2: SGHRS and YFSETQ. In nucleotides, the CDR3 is TGCGCCAGCAGCTGGACAGGGGAATATGGCTACACCTTC. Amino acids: CASSWTGEYGYTF.

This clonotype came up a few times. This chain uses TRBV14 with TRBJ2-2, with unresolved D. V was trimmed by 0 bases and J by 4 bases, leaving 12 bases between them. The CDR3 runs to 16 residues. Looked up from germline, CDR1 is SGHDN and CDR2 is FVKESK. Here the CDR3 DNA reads TGTGCCAGCAGCCAAGAGGTCCGGCGAGGCACCGGGGAGCTGTTTTTT. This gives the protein CASSQEVRRGTGELFF.

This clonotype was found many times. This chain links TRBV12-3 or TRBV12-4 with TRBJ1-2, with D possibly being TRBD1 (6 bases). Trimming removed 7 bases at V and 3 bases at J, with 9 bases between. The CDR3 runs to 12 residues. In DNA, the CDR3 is TGTGCCAGCAAAACAGGGTACTATGGCTACACCTTC. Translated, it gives CASKTGYYGYTF.

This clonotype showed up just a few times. The CDR3 DNA reads as TGCGCCAGCAGCCAAGCGGGACAGGGGGCCAACACCGGGGAGCTGTTTTTT. It specifies CASSQAGQGANTGELFF. This sequence joins TRBV4-1 and TRBJ2-2, with 12 bases that match TRBD1. Trimming cost V 1 base and J 2 bases; bases outside gene matches: 2. The CDR3 has 17 amino acids. Germline V gene lookup returns CDR1 MGHRA and CDR2 YSYEKL.

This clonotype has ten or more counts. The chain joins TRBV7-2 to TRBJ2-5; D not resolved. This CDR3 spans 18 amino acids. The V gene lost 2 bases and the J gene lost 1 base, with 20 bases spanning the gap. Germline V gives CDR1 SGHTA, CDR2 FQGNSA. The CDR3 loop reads CASSLRSSGRTIQETQYF. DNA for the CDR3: TGTGCCAGCAGCTTAAGGTCAAGTGGCAGGACCATCCAAGAGACCCAGTACTTC.